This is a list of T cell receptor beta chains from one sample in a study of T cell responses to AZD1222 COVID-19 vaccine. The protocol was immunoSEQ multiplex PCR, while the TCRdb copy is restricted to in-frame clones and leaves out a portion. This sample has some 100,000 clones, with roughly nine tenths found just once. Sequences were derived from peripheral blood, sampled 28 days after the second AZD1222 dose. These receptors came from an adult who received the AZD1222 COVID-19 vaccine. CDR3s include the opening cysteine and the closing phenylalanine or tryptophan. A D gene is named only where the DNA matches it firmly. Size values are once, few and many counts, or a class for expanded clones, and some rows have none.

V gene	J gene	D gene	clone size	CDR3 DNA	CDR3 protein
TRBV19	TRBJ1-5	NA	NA	TGTGCCAGTAGTATTGAGAGGAATCAGCCCCAGCATTTT	CASSIERNQPQHF
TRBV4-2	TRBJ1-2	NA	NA	TGTGCCAGCAGCCAAGATCGGCAGACCTATGGCTACACCTTC	CASSQDRQTYGYTF
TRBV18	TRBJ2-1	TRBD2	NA	TGTGCCAGCTCACCTCCGCGGGAGGGCCTTGGCAATGAGCAGTTCTTC	CASSPPREGLGNEQFF
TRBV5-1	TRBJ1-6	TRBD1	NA	TGCGCCAGCAGAGATCCGTCGACAGGGGAAAATTCACCCCTCCACTTT	CASRDPSTGENSPLHF
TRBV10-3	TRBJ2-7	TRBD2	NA	TGTGCCATCAGTGCCCATACTAGCGGGAGCTACGAGCAGTACTTC	CAISAHTSGSYEQYF
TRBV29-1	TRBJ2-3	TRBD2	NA	TGCAGCGTGGATACTTCCGGGACTAGCGGGTCGGATACGCAGTATTTT	CSVDTSGTSGSDTQYF
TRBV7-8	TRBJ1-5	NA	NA	TGTGCCAGCAGCCAAGGACGGCTCTTCAATCAGCCCCAGCATTTT	CASSQGRLFNQPQHF
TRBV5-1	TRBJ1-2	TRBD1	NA	TGCGCCAGCAGCATCCGGGACAGATCTAACTATGGCTACACCTTC	CASSIRDRSNYGYTF
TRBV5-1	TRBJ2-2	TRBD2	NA	TGCGCCAGCAGCAGGGGACTAGACAGTACCGGGGAGCTGTTTTTT	CASSRGLDSTGELFF
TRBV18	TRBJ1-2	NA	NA	TGTGCCAGCTCACGAGGGGCAGGGCCAGATAACTATGGCTACACCTTC	CASSRGAGPDNYGYTF
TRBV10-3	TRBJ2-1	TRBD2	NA	TGTGCCATCAGCGGGGGGTCCTACAATGAGCAGTTCTTC	CAISGGSYNEQFF
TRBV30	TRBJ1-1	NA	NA	TGTGCCTGGAGTGGTGGATCTACCGAAGCTTTCTTT	CAWSGGSTEAFF
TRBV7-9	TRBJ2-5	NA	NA	TGTGCCAGCAGCGCCTTGGAGGGGGGAGGAGAGACCCAGTACTTC	CASSALEGGGETQYF
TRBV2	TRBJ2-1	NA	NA	TGTGCCAGCAGTGAAGTTGGACTACCTGTCTGGTTCTTC	CASSEVGLPVWFF
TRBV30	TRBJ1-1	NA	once	TGTGCCTGGATGGGGGGCTGGGGACTGAACACTGAAGCTTTCTTT	CAWMGGWGLNTEAFF